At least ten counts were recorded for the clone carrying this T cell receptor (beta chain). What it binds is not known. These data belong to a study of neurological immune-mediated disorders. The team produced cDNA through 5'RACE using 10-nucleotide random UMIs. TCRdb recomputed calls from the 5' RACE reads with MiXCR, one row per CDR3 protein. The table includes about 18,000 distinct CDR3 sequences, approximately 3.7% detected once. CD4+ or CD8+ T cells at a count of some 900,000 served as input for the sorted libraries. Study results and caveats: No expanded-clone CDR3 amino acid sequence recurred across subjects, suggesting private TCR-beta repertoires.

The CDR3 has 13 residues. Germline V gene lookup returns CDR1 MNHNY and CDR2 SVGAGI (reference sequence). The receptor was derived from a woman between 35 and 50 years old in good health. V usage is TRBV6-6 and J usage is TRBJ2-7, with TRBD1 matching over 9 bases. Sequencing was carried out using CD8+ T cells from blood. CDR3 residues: CFRTGQGSYEQYF. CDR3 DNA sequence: TGTTTCCGGACGGGACAGGGATCCTACGAGCAGTACTTC.